Each of the 19 T cell receptor beta chains below was sequenced from the same sample in a study of blood T cell repertoires in COVID-19. Measured with immunoSEQ multiplex PCR; TCRdb has only the in-frame clones, and not every one. This repertoire shows under 200,000 clones, about 83% found once; its top ten account for 3.2%. The sequenced sample consisted of PBMCs or T cells enriched from blood (not recorded which). The receptors here all came from a woman aged 25-40 years who had been exposed to COVID-19.

The V and J genes are TRBV2 and TRBJ2-7, with a possible D match to TRBD2 (5 bases). This CDR3 has 13 amino acids. CDR1 SNHLY and CDR2 FYNNEI come from the germline V gene. Trimming stripped 8 bases from V and 3 bases from J, with 14 bases between. DNA of the CDR3: TGTGCCAGCGGACTCCGCCTTCTCTACGAGCAGTACTTC. Protein sequence: CASGLRLLYEQYF.

Of note for this clone: This sample also contains other DNA sequences that code for the same CDR3. The chain employs TRBV7-2 and TRBJ1-2; D gene uncertain. Germline V gives CDR1 SGHTA, CDR2 FQGNSA. Trimming left V 1 base short and J 5 bases short, with 8 bases between. The CDR3 covers 13 residues. CDR3 protein: CASSLVQAYGYTF. The DNA of the CDR3 is TGTGCCAGCAGCTTAGTGCAGGCGTATGGCTACACCTTC.

The chain joins TRBV30 to TRBJ2-7; 7 nucleotides agree with TRBD1. The CDR3 is 13 residues long. Trimming cost V 2 bases and J 5 bases; bases outside gene matches: 6. The germline V gene encodes CDR1 GTSNPN and CDR2 SVGIG (reference sequence). CDR3 in amino acids: CAWSPGQSNEQYF. The CDR3 coding sequence is TGTGCCTGGAGTCCGGGACAGTCCAACGAGCAGTACTTC.

The chain employs TRBV5-1 and TRBJ2-3, with D possibly TRBD2 on 7 matching bases. CDR1 SGHRS and CDR2 YFSETQ come from the germline V gene. The ends were cut back, 6 bases at V and 3 bases at J, with 17 bases in the middle. CDR3 size: 15 residues. The CDR3 loop reads CASKGRGAHTDTQYF. The CDR3 DNA sequence: TGCGCCAGCAAAGGTCGGGGGGCTCATACAGATACGCAGTATTTT. Combining the CDR3 with reference TRBV5-1 and TRBJ2-3 gives the whole variable domain KAGVTQTPRYLIKTRGQQVTLSCSPISGHRSVSWYQQTPGQGLQFLFEYFSETQRNKGNFPGRFSGRQFSNSRSEMNVSTLELGDSALYLCASKGRGAHTDTQYFGPGTRLTVL.

This clone was seen a handful of times. V is TRBV5-6 and J is TRBJ2-1; the match to TRBD2 covers 7 bases. Trimming took 1 base from V and 4 from J; bases not matched to a gene: 5. From germline, CDR1 is SGHDT and CDR2 YYEEEE. This CDR3 comprises 15 residues. CDR3 nucleotides: TGTGCCAGCAGCTTGTATGGGGGGGAGTACAATGAGCAGTTCTTC. Its translation is CASSLYGGEYNEQFF.

V usage is TRBV12-3 or TRBV12-4 and J usage is TRBJ2-7; 7 nucleotides match TRBD1. This CDR3 is built from 13 residues. After removal of 4 bases from V and 6 bases from J, the junction contained 6 bases not matched to a gene. The DNA for the CDR3 is TGTGCCAGCAGTTCCTCCAGGGGGTCCGAGCAGTACTTC. Translating it yields CASSSSRGSEQYF.

V gene TRBV27 combines with J gene TRBJ2-7, with TRBD1 matching 9 bases. After removal of 5 bases from V and 4 bases from J, the junction contained 12 bases not matched to a gene. Germline-derived CDR1 and CDR2 are MNHEY and SMNVEV (reference sequence). CDR3 length: 16 amino acids. DNA of the CDR3: TGTGCCAGCAGTCCCCCCCCGGGACAGGGCTTATACGAGCAGTACTTC. Its protein is CASSPPPGQGLYEQYF.

The sample holds one count of this clone. J is TRBJ1-1 and V is TRBV2, with 10 bases fitting TRBD1. Germline values: CDR1 SNHLY, CDR2 FYNNEI. V lost 5 bases and J lost 2; bases outside the gene matches: 5. The CDR3 runs to 15 residues. The CDR3: CASSLTTGGNTEAFF. The CDR3, as DNA: TGTGCCAGCAGTTTAACGACAGGGGGCAACACTGAAGCTTTCTTT.

This chain connects TRBV10-1 to TRBJ1-1; D is uncertain. Germline loops: CDR1 WNHNN, CDR2 SYGVQD (reference sequence). The CDR3 totals 14 residues. V gave up 7 bases and J gave up 5 bases, with 17 bases separating them. CDR3 nucleotide sequence: TGCGCCAGCAAGGAAACCCCTCGGGATACTGAAGCTTTCTTT. It translates to CASKETPRDTEAFF.

The gene calls are TRBV3-1 (or the pseudogene TRBV3-2) and TRBJ1-1; no clear D gene. This CDR3 is built from 13 residues. V was cut by 3 bases and J by 1 base, with 6 bases left in between. Germline V gene data show CDR1 as LGHDT and CDR2 as YNNKEL (reference sequence). The CDR3: CASSQGWNTEAFF. CDR3 bases: TGTGCCAGCAGCCAGGGCTGGAACACTGAAGCTTTCTTT.

The J gene is TRBJ2-1, the V gene TRBV15; 7 nucleotides match TRBD2. Germline-derived CDR1 and CDR2 are LNHNV and YYDKDF (reference sequence). The CDR3 has 15 residues. V trimming: 0 bases; J trimming: 6 bases; junction bases outside the gene matches: 5. Here the CDR3 DNA reads TGTGCCACCAGCAGAGATGGCACGGGGGGCAATGAGCAGTTCTTC. It encodes CATSRDGTGGNEQFF.

The chain is built from TRBV28 and TRBJ1-2, with D maybe TRBD1 (6 bases). V shed 4 bases and J shed 3 bases, with 9 bases lying between them. The CDR3 is 13 amino acids. The germline gives CDR1 MDHEN, CDR2 SYDVKM. In nucleotides, the CDR3 is TGTGCCAGCAGTTCTGGGGGCCACTATGGCTACACCTTC. Amino acid sequence: CASSSGGHYGYTF.

The V call is TRBV19, the J call TRBJ1-3; 10 bases line up with TRBD1. Germline V gene sequence: CDR1 LNHDA, CDR2 SQIVND (reference sequence). CDR3 length equals 15 residues. Trimming removed 8 bases from V and 3 bases from J; junction bases left unmatched: 7. The CDR3 nucleotides read TGTGCCAGTTCCCCGACAGGGGGCAGTGGAAACACCATATATTTT. As protein: CASSPTGGSGNTIYF.

The chain couples TRBV11-1 to TRBJ1-3; 9 nucleotides line up with TRBD1. Trimming took 4 bases from V and 4 from J; bases not matched to a gene: 5. This CDR3 is 15 amino acids long. Per germline, CDR1 SGHAT and CDR2 FQDESV (reference sequence). This chain's CDR3 is CASSSTGGTGNTIYF. DNA for the CDR3: TGTGCCAGCAGCTCGACAGGGGGAACGGGAAACACCATATATTTT. Using reference TRBV11-1 and TRBJ1-3 for the parts outside the CDR3, the full variable domain is EAEVAQSPRYKITEKSQAVAFWCDPISGHATLYWYRQILGQGPELLVQFQDESVVDDSQLPKDRFSAERLKGVDSTLKIQPAELGDSAMYLCASSSTGGTGNTIYFGEGSWLTVV.

This clone was picked up one time. The chain couples TRBV11-3 to TRBJ2-5; 8 bases match TRBD1. V gave up 5 bases and J gave up 5 bases; unmatched junction bases: 10. CDR1 and CDR2 from the germline V gene are SGHNT and YENEEA. The CDR3 is made up of 15 amino acids. The CDR3 region is CASSLGQGLVETQYF. In DNA form, the CDR3 reads TGTGCCAGCAGCCTCGGACAGGGTCTGGTGGAGACCCAGTACTTC.

The V call is TRBV19, the J call TRBJ2-1, with a possible D match to TRBD2 (5 bases). The CDR3 covers 14 residues. Trimming cost V 8 bases and J 2 bases, with 13 bases left between them. Germline lookup yields CDR1 LNHDA and CDR2 SQIVND (reference sequence). CDR3 nucleotide sequence: TGTGCCAGTTCCAATCCCGGGACCTACAATGAGCAGTTCTTC. Translation gives CASSNPGTYNEQFF.

The CDR3 DNA reads as TGTGCCAGCAGCTCCGGGGGACGGAGCTACGAGCAGTACTTC. Translated, it gives CASSSGGRSYEQYF. The V call is TRBV7-2, the J call TRBJ2-7, with a possible D match to TRBD2 (6 bases). V gave up 4 bases and J gave up 3 bases, with 13 bases separating them. This CDR3 has 14 amino acids. Germline V lookup: CDR1 SGHTA, CDR2 FQGNSA.

This chain joins TRBV5-1 and TRBJ2-5; TRBD1 matches at 7 bases. Per germline, CDR1 SGHRS and CDR2 YFSETQ. Germline trimming cut 3 bases from V and 5 bases from J; bases unmatched to any gene: 10. The CDR3 has 15 residues. The CDR3 coding sequence is TGCGCCAGCAGCTCATGGACAGGTCTTCGGGAGACCCAGTACTTC. Its protein product is CASSSWTGLRETQYF. Variable domain in full (rest from reference TRBV5-1 and TRBJ2-5): KAGVTQTPRYLIKTRGQQVTLSCSPISGHRSVSWYQQTPGQGLQFLFEYFSETQRNKGNFPGRFSGRQFSNSRSEMNVSTLELGDSALYLCASSSWTGLRETQYFGPGTRLLVL.

This chain connects TRBV29-1 to TRBJ1-2; D is perhaps TRBD1 (6 bases). The CDR3 has 16 residues. Germline V gene lookup returns CDR1 SQVTM and CDR2 ANQGSEA. V was cut by 8 bases and J by 1 base, with 23 bases left in between. CDR3 protein: CSLFQGSGSDNYGYTF. The CDR3 DNA sequence: TGCAGCCTATTCCAGGGGAGCGGATCGGATAACTATGGCTACACCTTC.